The 15 T cell receptor beta chains below were found in one sample sequenced in a study of blood T cells in healthy people across ages. It was with a sample-barcoded 5' primer and a J-beta primer mix that a second PCR of roughly 7 to 12 cycles was run. TCRdb analysed the 5' RACE reads with MiXCR anew, one entry per CDR3 protein. The data show approximately 700,000 distinct CDR3 sequences, approximately 29% seen once. Sequencing was performed on blood. Every receptor here comes from an elderly woman in good health.

For the CDR3, the DNA is TGCAGTGCTCCTCCGGGGGGACAGGGCGGGGACGGGGAGCTGTTTTTT. This encodes CSAPPGGQGGDGELFF. V and J are TRBV20-1 and TRBJ2-2, with 9 bases identical to TRBD1. The CDR3 consists of 16 residues. CDR1 is DFQATT and CDR2 is SNEGSKA in the germline V gene (reference sequence). V trimming: 5 bases; J trimming: 7 bases; junction bases outside the gene matches: 14.

In its sample, this clonotype was seen a few times. This chain connects TRBV27 to TRBJ2-3; unclear D gene. Germline V gene lookup returns CDR1 MNHEY and CDR2 SMNVEV (reference sequence). V was pared by 3 bases and J by 2 bases, with 15 bases between. CDR3 length equals 16 residues. This CDR3 reads CASSFGRAWATDTQYF. CDR3 DNA: TGTGCCAGCAGTTTTGGACGGGCATGGGCCACAGATACGCAGTATTTT.

This chain links TRBV3-1 with TRBJ2-1; D unclear. The CDR3 has 13 residues. V lost 0 bases, J lost 4 bases, and 4 bases lay in between. Germline V gene data show CDR1 as LGHDT and CDR2 as YNNKEL (reference sequence). CDR3 in amino acids: CASSQERYNEQFF. CDR3 bases: TGTGCCAGCAGCCAAGAGCGGTACAATGAGCAGTTCTTC.

This rearrangement joins TRBV7-3 to TRBJ2-1, with D perhaps TRBD1 or TRBD2 (5 bases each). Trimming stripped 1 base from V and 6 bases from J, with 10 bases between. The CDR3 runs 14 residues. Germline CDR1 is SGHTA and CDR2 is FQGTGA. The CDR3 spells CASSLNPGRNEQFF. The DNA for the CDR3 is TGTGCCAGCAGCTTAAATCCGGGGCGCAATGAGCAGTTCTTC.

Only a few counts were recorded for this clonotype. The V and J genes are TRBV4-2 and TRBJ2-1; 8 bases are a match to TRBD2. The junction had 7 bases not matched to a gene; V was cut back by 0 bases and J by 9 bases. There are 15 residues in the CDR3. Germline V gives CDR1 LGHNA, CDR2 YNFKEQ. The CDR3 protein is CASSQDPAGEGEQFF. In nucleotides, the CDR3 is TGTGCCAGCAGCCAAGATCCAGCGGGAGAGGGTGAGCAGTTCTTC.

V gene TRBV7-9 combines with J gene TRBJ1-4; the D gene is possibly TRBD1 (5 bases). This CDR3 is 15 amino acids long. The germline V and J ends were trimmed by 5 bases and 8 bases, with 18 bases remaining between them. Per the germline V gene, CDR1 is SEHNR and CDR2 is FQNEAQ (reference sequence). Here the CDR3 DNA reads TGTGCCAGCAGCCTAATGTTGGCCAGGGAGGAAAAACTGTTTTTT. It yields the protein CASSLMLAREEKLFF.

This clonotype was seen ten or more times. V usage is TRBV27 and J usage is TRBJ1-2; TRBD1 might be the D (5 bases). V lost 4 bases, J lost 6 bases, and 24 bases lay in between. The CDR3 sequence is 17 residues long. The germline gives CDR1 MNHEY, CDR2 SMNVEV (reference sequence). The CDR3 loop is CASSYGGGGRRSNGYTF. The DNA for the CDR3 is TGTGCCAGCAGTTATGGGGGGGGAGGCAGGAGGTCGAATGGCTACACCTTC.

V usage is TRBV20-1 and J usage is TRBJ2-1; D perhaps matches TRBD1 (6 bases). The germline V gene has CDR1 DFQATT and CDR2 SNEGSKA (reference sequence). The CDR3 is made up of 11 amino acids. The CDR3: CRGALGNEQFF. The DNA of the CDR3 is TGCAGGGGGGCCCTGGGGAATGAGCAGTTCTTC.

This chain links TRBV28 with TRBJ2-1; 8 bases line up with TRBD2. This CDR3 spans 19 amino acids. Trimming took 7 bases from V and 4 from J; bases not matched to a gene: 21. In germline, CDR1 is MDHEN, CDR2 SYDVKM. CDR3 bases: TGTGCCAGCAAGGCCCGGCGGGAGGTGGGAGAAATTCGGTACAATGAGCAGTTCTTC. Its protein product is CASKARREVGEIRYNEQFF.

V gene TRBV2 combines with J gene TRBJ2-1; D uncertain. V lost 7 bases and J lost 13, with 14 bases in between. Germline CDR1 and CDR2: SNHLY and FYNNEI. The CDR3 is 11 residues long. CDR3 nucleotide sequence: TGTGCCAGCAAAGTACAAGAGACCCAGTTCTTC. It encodes CASKVQETQFF.

This clonotype was detected many times. The genes are TRBV5-6 and TRBJ2-1; 11 bases are shared with TRBD2. Germline CDR1 reads SGHDT; CDR2 reads YYEEEE. This CDR3 spans 15 amino acids. Losses at the gene ends were 2 bases for V and 5 bases for J; bases not matched to a gene: 3. The CDR3 loop reads CASSLGSGGDNEQFF. In DNA, the CDR3 is TGTGCCAGCAGCTTAGGTAGCGGGGGGGACAATGAGCAGTTCTTC.

V usage is TRBV28 and J usage is TRBJ2-1; D gene uncertain. The V gene's germline CDR1 is MDHEN and CDR2 SYDVKM. This CDR3 has 13 residues. V lost 8 bases and J 5 bases, leaving 13 bases between the germline ends. CDR3 residues: CASGRPPDNEQFF. The CDR3 coding sequence is TGTGCCAGCGGACGACCGCCCGACAATGAGCAGTTCTTC.

As to this clonotype: A read error is possible here, since a much larger clone lies one base away. The V call is TRBV7-8, the J call TRBJ2-7; possible D gene TRBD1, 5 bases. CDR1 and CDR2 from the germline V gene are SGHVS and FQNEAQ. The CDR3 has 14 amino acids. V was shortened by 0 bases and J by 10 bases, with 16 bases between the two germline ends. CDR3 DNA sequence: TGTGCCAGCAGCTTAGCTGGCAGGGAAGTTGATCAGTACTTC. Protein: CASSLAGREVDQYF.

This clonotype has ten or more counts. The chain links TRBV25-1 to TRBJ1-2; 7 positions match TRBD1. CDR3 size: 12 residues. The germline V gene encodes CDR1 MGHDK and CDR2 SYGVNS. Germline trimming cut 6 bases from V and 6 bases from J; bases unmatched to any gene: 4. CDR3 in amino acids: CASRFGQDGYTF. The CDR3 DNA reads TGTGCCAGCAGATTCGGACAGGATGGCTACACCTTC.

The table lists this clonotype with a few counts. J is TRBJ1-5 and V is TRBV20-1; D gene uncertain. V was trimmed by 6 bases and J by 2 bases, leaving 14 bases between them. CDR1 is DFQATT, CDR2 SNEGSKA, per germline (reference sequence). The length of the CDR3 is 14 residues. The CDR3 reads CSAFTAQGNQPQHF. The CDR3 DNA reads TGCAGTGCCTTTACCGCCCAAGGCAATCAGCCCCAGCATTTT.